Each of the 22 T cell receptor beta chains below was sequenced from the same sample in a study of T cell repertoires in cytomegalovirus infection (dated 2019 in TCRdb). TCRdb names Illumina HiSeq 1500 as the instrument used. TCRdb reprocessed the public reads (quality trimming at Q25 with fastp, clone calling with MiXCR) and kept in-frame beta chains. Rows are unified per CDR3 protein, each entry keeping the most common DNA and genes. The sample records 150,000 to 200,000 distinct CDR3 sequences, 28% of which are singletons. 30% to 40% of the sample belongs to the ten largest clones. Sequencing used PBMCs. Receptors originate from a human donor in good health (CMV status not recorded). Some clones in this sample may be carry-over from other donors' samples.

This chain connects TRBV6-2 or TRBV6-3 to TRBJ1-5, with TRBD1 as a possible D gene (5 bases). Trimming cost V 6 bases and J 1 base, with 10 bases left between them. CDR1 and CDR2 from the germline V gene are MNHEY and SVGEGT. The CDR3 consists of 14 residues. The CDR3 spells CASRGAGSNQPQHF. The CDR3 nucleotides are TGTGCCAGCAGGGGCGCAGGGAGCAATCAGCCCCAGCATTTT.

This clonotype has just a few counts. The rearrangement uses TRBV6-1 and TRBJ2-7, with a tentative D call TRBD1 (6 bases). V was pared by 1 base and J by 0 bases, with 10 bases between. The CDR3 runs to 15 residues. Germline V CDR1 and CDR2: MNHNS, SASEGT. The CDR3 bases are TGTGCCAGCAGTGAAGTAGGGGACAACTCCTACGAGCAGTACTTC. Amino acids: CASSEVGDNSYEQYF.

The table lists this clonotype with many counts. The chain employs TRBV7-8 and TRBJ1-4, with D perhaps TRBD1 (5 bases). V lost 5 bases to trimming and J lost 4 bases, with 8 bases between them. Germline V gives CDR1 SGHVS, CDR2 FQNEAQ. CDR3 length: 13 amino acids. CDR3 DNA sequence: TGTGCCAGCAGCAGGGACGGTAATGAAAAACTGTTTTTT. Translating gives CASSRDGNEKLFF.

This clonotype was recorded at least ten times. J is TRBJ2-7 and V is TRBV7-2; TRBD2 matches 7 bases. V lost 5 bases to trimming and J lost 7 bases; unmatched junction nucleotides: 8. Germline values: CDR1 SGHTA, CDR2 FQGNSA. The length of the CDR3 is 13 residues. The CDR3 region is CASSGGAGGEQYF. In DNA form, the CDR3 reads TGTGCCAGCAGCGGCGGGGCCGGGGGGGAGCAGTACTTC.

This chain uses TRBV2 with TRBJ2-3, with unresolved D. V shed 6 bases and J shed 0 bases, with 10 bases lying between them. This CDR3 is 14 amino acids long. Germline CDR1 reads SNHLY; CDR2 reads FYNNEI. The CDR3 DNA follows: TGTGCCAGCAGGCCTGGCCCTAGCACAGATACGCAGTATTTT. Translation: CASRPGPSTDTQYF.

As to this clonotype: A junction boundary mismatches the germline segment, possibly from a read error. J is TRBJ2-1 and V is TRBV7-6; D is uncertain. The CDR3 loop spans 12 amino acids. Germline V gene lookup returns CDR1 SGHVS and CDR2 FNYEAQ. CDR3 coding DNA: TGTGCCAGCAGCCGTCCTATGGGCCTCAGGCTCTTC. This codes for CASSRPMGLRLF. Full variable domain (outside the CDR3, taken from reference TRBV7-6 and TRBJ2-1): GAGVSQSPRYKVTKRGQDVALRCDPISGHVSLYWYRQALGQGPEFLTYFNYEAQQDKSGLPNDRFSAERPEGSISTLTIQRTEQRDSAMYRCASSRPMGLRLFGPGTRLTVL.

Ten or more counts support this clonotype. This rearrangement joins TRBV12-3 or TRBV12-4 to TRBJ2-7; D is unresolved. V lost 5 bases, J lost 1 base, and 24 bases lay in between. There are 18 residues in the CDR3. CDR3 DNA sequence: TGTGCCAGCAGTCCGATCCCTCGCGTTGGCAGGCGATCCTACGAGCAGTACTTC. As protein: CASSPIPRVGRRSYEQYF.

This clonotype turned up a few times. This chain joins TRBV4-2 and TRBJ1-6; D gene uncertain. This CDR3 has 14 amino acids. The germline V gene encodes CDR1 LGHNA and CDR2 YNFKEQ. The V and J ends lost 0 bases and 7 bases respectively, with 7 bases between them. CDR3: CASSQDLRNSPLHF. The CDR3 nucleotides are TGTGCCAGCAGCCAAGATCTGAGGAATTCACCCCTCCACTTT.

This clonotype came up a few times. V gene TRBV6-1 combines with J gene TRBJ2-2; no firm D call. The ends were cut back, 3 bases at V and 4 bases at J, with 6 bases in the middle. Germline V gene data show CDR1 as MNHNS and CDR2 as SASEGT. The CDR3 totals 13 residues. The CDR3 region is CASSDHATGELFF. The CDR3 DNA reads as TGTGCCAGCAGTGACCACGCCACCGGGGAGCTGTTTTTT.

This clonotype was detected a few times. The chain combines TRBV11-3 with TRBJ2-5; D remains ambiguous. The CDR3 totals 14 residues. Trimming took off 0 bases at V and 6 bases at J, with 11 bases between the two ends. From germline, CDR1 is SGHNT and CDR2 YENEEA. The CDR3 coding sequence is TGTGCCAGCAGCTTAGACAGTGGGCGACAGACCCAGTACTTC. Translation: CASSLDSGRQTQYF.

The CDR3 DNA reads TGTGCCATCAGCCCAACAGGGCCCAATGAGCAGTTCTTC. This codes for CAISPTGPNEQFF. The genes are TRBV10-3 and TRBJ2-1, with a tentative D call TRBD1 (6 bases). The V gene's germline CDR1 is ENHRY and CDR2 SYGVKD. Trimming took 6 bases from V and 6 from J, leaving 12 bases between them. The CDR3 loop spans 13 amino acids.

CDR3: CASSPVAANTEAFF. The CDR3 DNA follows: TGCGCCAGCAGCCCGGTGGCGGCCAACACTGAAGCTTTCTTT. The chain links TRBV5-1 to TRBJ1-1; D remains ambiguous. Looked up from germline, CDR1 is SGHRS and CDR2 is YFSETQ. There are 14 residues in the CDR3. Between the trimmed V and J ends, which lost 4 bases and 2 bases, there was a span of 12 bases.

This clonotype has only a few counts. The rearrangement links TRBV11-2 to TRBJ2-7; D is uncertain. Germline CDR1 is SGHAT and CDR2 is FQNNGV. This CDR3 has 14 amino acids. The V and J ends lost 5 bases and 3 bases respectively, with 14 bases between them. Here the CDR3 DNA reads TGTGCCAGCAGCCCCAGCCCCGAGCGCTACGAGCAGTACTTC. Its translation is CASSPSPERYEQYF.

CDR3 amino acids: CASGPYAGTNEKLFF. Written as DNA, the CDR3 is TGTGCCAGCGGGCCCTATGCGGGGACTAATGAAAAACTGTTTTTT. The gene calls are TRBV28 and TRBJ1-4; no definite D call. V was pared by 8 bases and J by 2 bases, with 15 bases between. CDR3 length equals 15 residues. Germline CDR1 reads MDHEN; CDR2 reads SYDVKM.

In its sample, this clonotype was seen a few times. Here the CDR3 reads CASSLGAGGPEAFF. Written as DNA, the CDR3 is TGTGCCAGCAGCTTAGGAGCAGGCGGGCCTGAAGCTTTCTTT. The chain uses TRBV7-9 and TRBJ1-1; D is unclear. Germline CDR1 and CDR2: SEHNR and FQNEAQ (reference sequence). The CDR3 is 14 residues long. Trimming pared 1 base from V and 6 bases from J, leaving 12 bases between.

CDR3 region: CASSLGRGGEQFF. CDR3 DNA: TGTGCCAGCAGCTTGGGGCGGGGTGGTGAGCAGTTCTTC. The rearrangement uses TRBV5-5 and TRBJ2-1; possibly TRBD2 for D (6 bases). This CDR3 contains 13 residues. V shed 0 bases and J shed 9 bases, with 10 bases lying between them. The germline gives CDR1 SGHKS, CDR2 YYEKEE (reference sequence).

This rearrangement joins TRBV7-2 to TRBJ2-3; tentative D call: TRBD1 (6 bases). CDR1 is SGHTA, CDR2 FQGNSA, per germline. V shed 5 bases and J shed 5 bases, with 11 bases lying between them. There are 13 residues in the CDR3. The CDR3 spells CASSAPTGDTQYF. CDR3 in DNA: TGTGCCAGCAGCGCACCGACAGGAGATACGCAGTATTTT.

This clonotype was seen a handful of times. This sequence joins TRBV7-3 and TRBJ2-1; 9 nucleotides line up with TRBD2. Germline V CDR1 and CDR2: SGHTA, FQGTGA. This CDR3 region has 16 residues. With 5 bases clipped from V and 8 bases from J, the junction kept 13 bases outside the gene matches. CDR3 sequence (DNA): TGTGCCAGCAGCCCCCGAGGGCTAGCGGGGAGGTATGAGCAGTTCTTC. Encoded protein: CASSPRGLAGRYEQFF. Combining the CDR3 with reference TRBV7-3 and TRBJ2-1 gives the whole variable domain GAGVSQTPSNKVTEKGKYVELRCDPISGHTALYWYRQSLGQGPEFLIYFQGTGAADDSGLPNDRFFAVRPEGSVSTLKIQRTERGDSAVYLCASSPRGLAGRYEQFFGPGTRLTVL.

The chain recombines TRBV5-4 with TRBJ2-4; D might be TRBD1 (5 bases). CDR1 is SGHNT and CDR2 is YYREEE in the germline V gene (reference sequence). V was pared by 4 bases and J by 0 bases, with 11 bases between. The CDR3 has 15 residues. CDR3 DNA: TGTGCCAGCAGCCCCGACAGTCTAGCCAAAAACATTCAGTACTTC. It is translated as CASSPDSLAKNIQYF.

This clonotype showed up just a few times. The chain has TRBV7-8 and TRBJ1-1; D gene ambiguous. CDR3 size: 15 residues. The V end was cut by 6 bases, the J end by 1 base, with 15 bases between. Germline-derived CDR1 and CDR2 are SGHVS and FQNEAQ. CDR3 DNA sequence: TGTGCCAGCAGTCTTACACTAGGGAAGAACACTGAAGCTTTCTTT. It specifies CASSLTLGKNTEAFF.

This clonotype occurred many times. The V call is TRBV7-2, the J call TRBJ2-2; D gene uncertain. CDR3 size: 14 residues. The V end lost 1 base, the J end lost 7 bases, and 10 bases lay between the germline ends. Germline CDR1 SGHTA, CDR2 FQGNSA. The CDR3 coding sequence is TGTGCCAGCAGCTTAGACAGAGCTGTCGGGGAGCTGTTTTTT. Amino acid sequence: CASSLDRAVGELFF.

This clonotype turned up a few times. The chain is built from TRBV2 and TRBJ2-4; 10 bases agree with TRBD1. CDR1 is SNHLY, CDR2 FYNNEI, per germline. Trimming took 6 bases from V and 2 from J; bases not matched to a gene: 4. This CDR3 spans 15 amino acids. This CDR3 is CASRSGQGTKNIQYF. The CDR3 DNA sequence: TGTGCCAGCAGATCGGGACAGGGGACCAAAAACATTCAGTACTTC. Drawing the rest from reference TRBV2 and TRBJ2-4, the complete variable domain is EPEVTQTPSHQVTQMGQEVILRCVPISNHLYFYWYRQILGQKVEFLVSFYNNEISEKSEIFDDQFSVERPDGSNFTLKIRSTKLEDSAMYFCASRSGQGTKNIQYFGAGTRLSVL.